This passage covers 17 T cell receptor beta chains from one sample sequenced in a study of shared clonotypes between healthy human individuals. Here immunoSEQ multiplex PCR was the method, and the copy in TCRdb shows in-frame clones only, minus some. This table holds fewer than 550,000 clones, about three quarters found once. Sequenced sample: PBMCs. The receptors were sampled from a woman in her thirties or forties in good health. Some clones in this sample may be carry-over from other donors' samples.

This chain joins TRBV9 and TRBJ2-2, with no clear D. CDR1 is SGDLS and CDR2 is YYNGEE in the germline V gene. This CDR3 contains 16 residues. Trimming removed 1 base from V and 1 base from J, with 11 bases in between. In DNA form, the CDR3 reads TGTGCCAGCAGCGTACGGGCGGCCTTGAACACCGGGGAGCTGTTTTTT. Its translation is CASSVRAALNTGELFF. Using reference TRBV9 and TRBJ2-2 for the parts outside the CDR3, the full variable domain is DSGVTQTPKHLITATGQRVTLRCSPRSGDLSVYWYQQSLDQGLQFLIQYYNGEERAKGNILERFSAQQFPDLHSELNLSSLELGDSALYFCASSVRAALNTGELFFGEGSRLTVL.

This chain uses TRBV5-1 with TRBJ2-2; 8 bases line up with TRBD2. Per the germline V gene, CDR1 is SGHRS and CDR2 is YFSETQ. Trimming removed 3 bases from V and 2 bases from J; junction bases left unmatched: 6. The CDR3 runs 16 residues. The CDR3 DNA reads TGCGCCAGCAGCTACCTCGTAGCGGGAAACACCGGGGAGCTGTTTTTT. Translation: CASSYLVAGNTGELFF.

This chain's CDR3 is CASSPGFSGNTIYF. In DNA form, the CDR3 reads TGTGCCAGCAGCCCAGGTTTCTCTGGAAACACCATATATTTT. The chain joins TRBV27 to TRBJ1-3, with D hard to call. The germline V gene has CDR1 MNHEY and CDR2 SMNVEV (reference sequence). Trimming removed 6 bases from V and 0 bases from J, with 9 bases in between. There are 14 residues in the CDR3.

The DNA of the CDR3 is TGTGCCACCAGCTCCAACAGGGGCGGTCTGGATACGCAGTATTTT. Its protein is CATSSNRGGLDTQYF. The chain recombines TRBV15 with TRBJ2-3; TRBD1 matches 7 bases. This CDR3 spans 15 amino acids. Unmatched junction bases numbered 11, after V lost 5 bases and J lost 6 bases. Germline V gives CDR1 LNHNV, CDR2 YYDKDF (reference sequence).

The table lists this clone with a count of one. The chain uses TRBV7-8 and TRBJ2-7, with 10 bases aligning to TRBD1. The CDR3 loop spans 11 amino acids. With V trimmed by 5 bases and J by 13 bases, 5 bases remained unmatched. Germline lookup yields CDR1 SGHVS and CDR2 FQNEAQ. This chain's CDR3 is CASSPGTGAYF. CDR3 DNA: TGTGCCAGCAGCCCAGGGACAGGGGCTTACTTC.

The chain combines TRBV2 with TRBJ2-7; D gene ambiguous. With 8 bases removed from V and 2 bases from J, the gap between germline ends came to 13 bases. CDR3 length: 13 amino acids. Looked up from germline, CDR1 is SNHLY and CDR2 is FYNNEI. The CDR3 region is CASGRTRAYEQYF. The CDR3 nucleotides are TGTGCCAGCGGCCGGACCCGAGCCTACGAGCAGTACTTC.

In the case of this clone: One junction end disagrees with the germline gene, perhaps due to a read error. The V gene is TRBV25-1, the J gene TRBJ2-7; 12 nucleotides agree with TRBD2. CDR3 length: 15 residues. The germline V gene has CDR1 MGHDK and CDR2 SYGVNS. CDR3 sequence reads: CACSGGTSGPGEQYF. The CDR3 nucleotides are TGTGCCTGCAGTGGAGGGACTAGCGGGCCCGGGGAGCAGTACTTC.

The V call is TRBV30, the J call TRBJ2-2; 9 bases line up with TRBD2. This CDR3 has 19 residues. Germline V gene lookup returns CDR1 GTSNPN and CDR2 SVGIG (reference sequence). V shed 4 bases, J shed 0 bases, and the junction held 15 bases outside the gene matches. The CDR3 spells CAWTSGISPGLANTGELFF. The CDR3 bases are TGTGCCTGGACTAGCGGGATTTCTCCGGGCCTCGCGAACACCGGGGAGCTGTTTTTT.

This clone occurred a few times. The rearrangement uses TRBV4-2 and TRBJ2-1; weak D call: TRBD2 (5 bases). V was cut by 4 bases and J by 10 bases, with 17 bases left in between. CDR3 length equals 14 residues. Per the germline V gene, CDR1 is LGHNA and CDR2 is YNFKEQ. The CDR3 region is CASSPGERFKEQFF. Written as DNA, the CDR3 is TGTGCCAGCAGCCCGGGTGAGCGGTTCAAGGAGCAGTTCTTC.

This sequence joins TRBV7-9 and TRBJ2-7; D possibly matches TRBD1 or TRBD2 (6 bases each). This CDR3 is 15 amino acids long. In germline, CDR1 is SEHNR, CDR2 FQNEAQ (reference sequence). The V and J ends lost 5 bases and 2 bases respectively, with 16 bases between them. The DNA of the CDR3 is TGTGCCAGCAGCCTAAGCTGGAGGGGGGCCTACGAGCAGTACTTC. It codes for CASSLSWRGAYEQYF.

The chain is built from TRBV7-9 and TRBJ1-1; maybe TRBD1 (5 bases). The V end was cut by 4 bases, the J end by 8 bases, with 11 bases between. Germline V gives CDR1 SEHNR, CDR2 FQNEAQ (reference sequence). The CDR3 has 12 residues. The CDR3 nucleotides are TGTGCCAGCAGCTACCTGACAGCGGAAGCTTTCTTT. Encoded protein: CASSYLTAEAFF.

With regard to this clone: A much larger clone lies a single base off, so this may be a read error. V gene TRBV5-6 combines with J gene TRBJ2-3, with 7 bases aligning to TRBD1. The CDR3 has 14 residues. Germline CDR1 is SGHDT and CDR2 is YYEEEE. Trimming cost V 4 bases and J 1 base; bases outside gene matches: 3. The CDR3 DNA reads TGTGCCAGCAGCCCGGGACAGCGCACAGATACGCAGTATTTT. Protein sequence: CASSPGQRTDTQYF.

The chain recombines TRBV5-5 with TRBJ2-5, with TRBD2 as a possible D gene (5 bases). Germline V gene lookup returns CDR1 SGHKS and CDR2 YYEKEE (reference sequence). The length of the CDR3 is 14 residues. V lost 0 bases and J lost 1, with 7 bases in between. The CDR3 spells CASSLGGFQETQYF. DNA of the CDR3: TGTGCCAGCAGCTTGGGAGGGTTCCAAGAGACCCAGTACTTC. Looking up the rest from reference TRBV5-5 and TRBJ2-5 gives the full variable domain: DAGVTQSPTHLIKTRGQQVTLRCSPISGHKSVSWYQQVLGQGPQFIFQYYEKEERGRGNFPDRFSARQFPNYSSELNVNALLLGDSALYLCASSLGGFQETQYFGPGTRLLVL.

The V gene is TRBV4-1, the J gene TRBJ2-2, with D possibly matching TRBD1 (6 bases). Per germline, CDR1 MGHRA and CDR2 YSYEKL. V was pared by 0 bases and J by 1 base, with 12 bases between. The CDR3 is 17 amino acids. In DNA form, the CDR3 reads TGCGCCAGCAGCCAAGAATTCCAGGGGTGGAACACCGGGGAGCTGTTTTTT. Protein: CASSQEFQGWNTGELFF.

V gene TRBV5-4 combines with J gene TRBJ2-7; 9 bases agree with TRBD2. The CDR3 contains 11 residues. CDR1 and CDR2 from the germline V gene are SGHNT and YYREEE (reference sequence). Losses at the gene ends were 3 bases for V and 12 bases for J; bases not matched to a gene: 4. CDR3 amino acids: CASSSGLAAYF. The CDR3 DNA reads as TGTGCCAGCAGCTCGGGACTAGCCGCGTACTTC.

This clone was recorded a few times. Other DNA sequences in the same sample also yield this CDR3. The rearrangement links TRBV7-9 to TRBJ1-5; perhaps TRBD1 as D (5 bases). Trimming shortened V by 0 bases and J by 2 bases, and 5 bases separated the two germline ends. The CDR3 extends over 14 amino acids. CDR1 is SEHNR, CDR2 FQNEAQ, per germline (reference sequence). CDR3 sequence reads: CASSLAGGNQPQHF. In nucleotides, the CDR3 is TGTGCCAGCAGCTTAGCAGGGGGCAATCAGCCCCAGCATTTT. The full variable domain, in which reference TRBV7-9 and TRBJ1-5 provide the parts outside the CDR3, is DTGVSQNPRHKITKRGQNVTFRCDPISEHNRLYWYRQTLGQGPEFLTYFQNEAQLEKSRLLSDRFSAERPKGSFSTLEIQRTEQGDSAMYLCASSLAGGNQPQHFGDGTRLSIL.

A single count supports this clone. The chain links TRBV28 to TRBJ2-5; TRBD2 is a possible D gene (5 bases). The CDR3 totals 16 residues. Germline V gives CDR1 MDHEN, CDR2 SYDVKM. V lost 5 bases and J lost 5, with 21 bases in between. The CDR3: CASSLPRIGGPETQYF. CDR3 in DNA: TGTGCCAGCAGTCTTCCCCGGATCGGAGGCCCCGAGACCCAGTACTTC.